In this sample, the clone carrying this T cell receptor (beta chain) turned up many times. As yet, its antigen is unknown. These data are taken from a study of T cell repertoires in cytomegalovirus infection. Study at large: Carrying CMV and the relevant HLA type showed in public TCR beta signatures.

Whole-study findings and limits: Within the response measured ex vivo, HLA-C-restricted CMV-specific TCR beta clonotypes were dominant. Identification of carriers of CMV plus the relevant HLA was achieved through cumulative public TCR beta family frequency.

The CDR3 contains 16 residues. CDR1 and CDR2 from the germline V gene are SNHLY and FYNNEI. Trimming at V came to 8 bases and at J to 6 bases, leaving 12 bases not matched to a gene. TCRdb re-called the reads with MiXCR, one entry per CDR3 protein. The sample contains 500,000 to 600,000 distinct CDR3 sequences, 16% of which appear only once. The rearrangement links TRBV2 to TRBJ2-2; 10 bases fit TRBD2. The TCR originated in a human donor in good health (CMV status not recorded). Some clones in this sample may be carry-over from other donors' samples. Source material: CD8+ T cells from PBMCs. CDR3 sequence (DNA): TGTGCCAGCCACCCGCCTCTAGCGGGAGAGTCCGGGGAGCTGTTTTTT. This gives the protein CASHPPLAGESGELFF.